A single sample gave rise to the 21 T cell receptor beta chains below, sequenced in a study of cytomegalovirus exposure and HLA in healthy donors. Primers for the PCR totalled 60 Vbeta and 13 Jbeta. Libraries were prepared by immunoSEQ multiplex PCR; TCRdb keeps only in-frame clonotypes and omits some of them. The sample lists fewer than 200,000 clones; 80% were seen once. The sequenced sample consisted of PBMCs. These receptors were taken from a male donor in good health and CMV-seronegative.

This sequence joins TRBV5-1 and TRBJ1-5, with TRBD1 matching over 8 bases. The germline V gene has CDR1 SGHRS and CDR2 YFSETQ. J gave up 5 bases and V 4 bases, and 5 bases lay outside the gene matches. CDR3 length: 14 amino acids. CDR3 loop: CASSATGGDQPQHF. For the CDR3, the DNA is TGCGCCAGCAGCGCCACAGGGGGGGATCAGCCCCAGCATTTT.

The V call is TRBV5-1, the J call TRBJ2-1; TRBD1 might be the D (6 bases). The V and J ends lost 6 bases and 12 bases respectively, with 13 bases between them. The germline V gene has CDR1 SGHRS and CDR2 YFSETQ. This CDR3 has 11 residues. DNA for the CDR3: TGCGCCAGCACCTCCAGGGGTTGGCAGTTCTTC. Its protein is CASTSRGWQFF.

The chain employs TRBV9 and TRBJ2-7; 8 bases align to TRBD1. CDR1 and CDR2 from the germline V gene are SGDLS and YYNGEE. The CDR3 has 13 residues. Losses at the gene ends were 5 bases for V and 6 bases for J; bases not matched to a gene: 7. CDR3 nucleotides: TGTGCCAGCAGTCTCCTACAGGGGGGCGAGCAGTACTTC. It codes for CASSLLQGGEQYF.

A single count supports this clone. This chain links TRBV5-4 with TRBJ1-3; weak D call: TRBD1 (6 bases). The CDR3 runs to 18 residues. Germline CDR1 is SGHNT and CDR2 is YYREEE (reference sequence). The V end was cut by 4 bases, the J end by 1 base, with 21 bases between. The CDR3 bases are TGTGCCAGCAGCCTGGGGGGCGCTCAGGGCCGATCTGGAAACACCATATATTTT. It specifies CASSLGGAQGRSGNTIYF. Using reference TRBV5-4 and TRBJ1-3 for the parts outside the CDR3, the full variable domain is ETGVTQSPTHLIKTRGQQVTLRCSSQSGHNTVSWYQQALGQGPQFIFQYYREEENGRGNFPPRFSGLQFPNYSSELNVNALELDDSALYLCASSLGGAQGRSGNTIYFGEGSWLTVV.

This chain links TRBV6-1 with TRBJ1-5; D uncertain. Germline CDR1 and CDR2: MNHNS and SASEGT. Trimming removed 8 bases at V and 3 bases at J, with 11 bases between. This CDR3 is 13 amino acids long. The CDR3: CASAITLNQPQHF. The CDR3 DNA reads TGTGCCAGCGCTATTACCCTCAATCAGCCCCAGCATTTT.

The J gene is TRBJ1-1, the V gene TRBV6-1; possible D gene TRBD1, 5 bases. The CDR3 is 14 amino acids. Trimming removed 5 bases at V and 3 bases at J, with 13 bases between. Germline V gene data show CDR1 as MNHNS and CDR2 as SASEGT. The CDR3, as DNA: TGTGCCAGCAGTTTTTCGGGGGGAGACACTGAAGCTTTCTTT. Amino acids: CASSFSGGDTEAFF.

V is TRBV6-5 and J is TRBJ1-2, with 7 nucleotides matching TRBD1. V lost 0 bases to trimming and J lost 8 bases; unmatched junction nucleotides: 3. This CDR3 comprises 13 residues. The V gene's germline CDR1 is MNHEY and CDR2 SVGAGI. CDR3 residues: CASSYSQGRGYTF. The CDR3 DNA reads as TGTGCCAGCAGTTACTCACAGGGGAGAGGCTACACCTTC.

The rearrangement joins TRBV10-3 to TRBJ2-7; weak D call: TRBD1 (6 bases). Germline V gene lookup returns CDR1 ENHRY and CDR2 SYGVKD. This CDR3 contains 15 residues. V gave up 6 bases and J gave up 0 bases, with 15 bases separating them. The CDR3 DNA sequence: TGTGCCATCAGCGAGCGGCAGGGGAGCTCCTACGAGCAGTACTTC. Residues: CAISERQGSSYEQYF.

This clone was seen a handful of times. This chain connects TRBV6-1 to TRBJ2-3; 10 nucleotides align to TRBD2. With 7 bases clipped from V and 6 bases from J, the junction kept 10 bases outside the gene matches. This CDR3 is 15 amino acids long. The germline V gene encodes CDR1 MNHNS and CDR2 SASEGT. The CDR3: CASNRLAGERDTQYF. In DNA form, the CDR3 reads TGTGCCAGCAATAGGCTAGCGGGGGAGAGGGATACGCAGTATTTT.

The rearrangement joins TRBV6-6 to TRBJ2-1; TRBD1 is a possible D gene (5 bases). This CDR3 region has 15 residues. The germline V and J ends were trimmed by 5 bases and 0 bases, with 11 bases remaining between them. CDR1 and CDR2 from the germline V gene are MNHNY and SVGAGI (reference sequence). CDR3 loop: CASSAQGSSYNEQFF. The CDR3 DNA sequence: TGTGCCAGCAGTGCCCAGGGAAGCTCCTACAATGAGCAGTTCTTC.

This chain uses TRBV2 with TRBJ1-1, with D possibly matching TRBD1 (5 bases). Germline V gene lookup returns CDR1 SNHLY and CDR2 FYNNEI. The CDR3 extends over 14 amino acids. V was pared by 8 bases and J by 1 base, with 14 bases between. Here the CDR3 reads CASWEGHRNTEAFF. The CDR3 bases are TGTGCCAGCTGGGAAGGACATAGGAACACTGAAGCTTTCTTT.

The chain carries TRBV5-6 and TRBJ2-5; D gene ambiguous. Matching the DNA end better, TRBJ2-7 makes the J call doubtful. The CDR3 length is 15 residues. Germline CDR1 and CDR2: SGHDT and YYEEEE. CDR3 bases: TGTGCCAGCAGCTTGTATATTCTAAGCTCCTACGAGCAGTACTTC. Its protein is CASSLYILSSYEQYF.

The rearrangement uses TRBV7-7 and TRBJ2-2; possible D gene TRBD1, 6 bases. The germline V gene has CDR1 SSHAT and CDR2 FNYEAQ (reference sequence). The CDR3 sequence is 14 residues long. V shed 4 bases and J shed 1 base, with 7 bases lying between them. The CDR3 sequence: CASSYRVNTGELFF. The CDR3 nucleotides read TGTGCCAGCAGCTACAGGGTGAACACCGGGGAGCTGTTTTTT.

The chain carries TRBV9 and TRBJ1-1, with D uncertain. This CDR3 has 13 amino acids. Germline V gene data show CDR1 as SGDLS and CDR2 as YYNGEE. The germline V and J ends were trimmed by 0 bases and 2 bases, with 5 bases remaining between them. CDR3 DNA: TGTGCCAGCAGCGTAGACTACAACACTGAAGCTTTCTTT. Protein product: CASSVDYNTEAFF.

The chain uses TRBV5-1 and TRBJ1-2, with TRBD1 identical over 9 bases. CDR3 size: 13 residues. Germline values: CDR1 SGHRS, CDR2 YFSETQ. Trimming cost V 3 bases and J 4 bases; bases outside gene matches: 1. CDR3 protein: CASSSGQGYGYTF. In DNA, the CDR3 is TGCGCCAGCAGCTCGGGACAGGGCTATGGCTACACCTTC.

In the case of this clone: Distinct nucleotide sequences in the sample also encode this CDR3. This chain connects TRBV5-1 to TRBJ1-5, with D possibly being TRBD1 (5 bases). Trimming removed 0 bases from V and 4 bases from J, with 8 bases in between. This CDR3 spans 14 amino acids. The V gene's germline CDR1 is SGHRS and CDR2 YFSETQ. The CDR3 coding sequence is TGCGCCAGCAGCTTGGGGGCAGGGAATCAGCCCCAGCATTTT. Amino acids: CASSLGAGNQPQHF.

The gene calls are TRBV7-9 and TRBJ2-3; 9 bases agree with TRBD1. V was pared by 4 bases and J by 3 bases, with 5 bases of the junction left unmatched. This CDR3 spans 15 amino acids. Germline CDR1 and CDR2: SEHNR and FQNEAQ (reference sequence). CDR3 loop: CASSSYRGRTDTQYF. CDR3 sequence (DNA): TGTGCCAGCAGCTCGTACAGGGGGCGGACAGATACGCAGTATTTT.

CDR3 amino acids: CASSPRQANYGYTF. CDR3 bases: TGTGCCAGCAGCCCGCGACAGGCTAACTATGGCTACACCTTC. V and J are TRBV7-9 and TRBJ1-2, with D perhaps matching TRBD1 (6 bases). The CDR3 is 14 residues long. V lost 5 bases to trimming and J lost 0 bases, with 10 bases between them. Looked up from germline, CDR1 is SEHNR and CDR2 is FQNEAQ (reference sequence).

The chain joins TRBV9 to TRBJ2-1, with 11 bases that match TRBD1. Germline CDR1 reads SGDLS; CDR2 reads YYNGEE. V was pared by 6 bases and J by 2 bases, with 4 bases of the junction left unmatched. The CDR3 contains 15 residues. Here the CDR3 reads CASTRTGGTYNEQFF. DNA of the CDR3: TGTGCCAGCACCAGGACAGGGGGCACCTACAATGAGCAGTTCTTC.

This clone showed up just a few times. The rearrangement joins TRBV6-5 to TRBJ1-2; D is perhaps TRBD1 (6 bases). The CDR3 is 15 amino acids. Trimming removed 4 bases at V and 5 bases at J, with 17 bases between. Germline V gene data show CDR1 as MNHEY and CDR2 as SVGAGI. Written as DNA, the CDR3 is TGTGCCAGCAGTTCCAAAGACAGGAATCGTTATGGCTACACCTTC. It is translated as CASSSKDRNRYGYTF.

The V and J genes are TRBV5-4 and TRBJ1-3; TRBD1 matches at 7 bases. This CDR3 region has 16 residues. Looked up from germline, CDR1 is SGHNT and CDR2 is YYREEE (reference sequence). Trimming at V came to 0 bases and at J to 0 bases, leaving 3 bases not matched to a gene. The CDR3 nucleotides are TGTGCCAGCAGCTTGGGGACAGGCTCCTCTGGAAACACCATATATTTT. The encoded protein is CASSLGTGSSGNTIYF. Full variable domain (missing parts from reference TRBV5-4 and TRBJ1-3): ETGVTQSPTHLIKTRGQQVTLRCSSQSGHNTVSWYQQALGQGPQFIFQYYREEENGRGNFPPRFSGLQFPNYSSELNVNALELDDSALYLCASSLGTGSSGNTIYFGEGSWLTVV.